This T cell receptor (beta chain) comes out of a study of control samples from healthy donors and cancer patients. The table came from immunoSEQ multiplex PCR; TCRdb's copy has only in-frame clones and leaves some out. The data show about 89,000 clones, about nine tenths seen once. This CDR3 comprises 15 residues. Trimming shortened V by 3 bases and J by 2 bases, and 11 bases separated the two germline ends. From germline, CDR1 is KGHDR and CDR2 SFDVKD. Material: blood. The V call is TRBV24-1, the J call TRBJ2-3; tentative D call: TRBD1 (6 bases). The receptor's source is a man younger than 40 in good health. CDR3 sequence: CATSDTGQLTDTQYF. The CDR3 DNA follows: TGTGCCACCAGTGATACAGGACAGCTCACAGATACGCAGTATTTT.